The text below deals with one TCR beta chain. The data derive from a study of control samples from healthy donors and cancer patients. Repertoires were generated with immunoSEQ multiplex PCR, while TCRdb's copy carries only in-frame clones and drops some. The data show 70,000 or so clones, about 90% seen once. Source material: PBMCs. The sequence was collected from a man in his sixties with lung cancer.

CDR3 in amino acids: CASSLEQVGSYYNSPLHF. The CDR3 DNA follows: TGCGCCAGCAGCTTGGAGCAAGTGGGCAGTTACTATAATTCACCCCTCCACTTT. V is TRBV5-1 and J is TRBJ1-6; no reliable D call. The V end lost 0 bases, the J end lost 3 bases, and 16 bases lay between the germline ends. The CDR3 has 18 residues. In germline, CDR1 is SGHRS, CDR2 YFSETQ.